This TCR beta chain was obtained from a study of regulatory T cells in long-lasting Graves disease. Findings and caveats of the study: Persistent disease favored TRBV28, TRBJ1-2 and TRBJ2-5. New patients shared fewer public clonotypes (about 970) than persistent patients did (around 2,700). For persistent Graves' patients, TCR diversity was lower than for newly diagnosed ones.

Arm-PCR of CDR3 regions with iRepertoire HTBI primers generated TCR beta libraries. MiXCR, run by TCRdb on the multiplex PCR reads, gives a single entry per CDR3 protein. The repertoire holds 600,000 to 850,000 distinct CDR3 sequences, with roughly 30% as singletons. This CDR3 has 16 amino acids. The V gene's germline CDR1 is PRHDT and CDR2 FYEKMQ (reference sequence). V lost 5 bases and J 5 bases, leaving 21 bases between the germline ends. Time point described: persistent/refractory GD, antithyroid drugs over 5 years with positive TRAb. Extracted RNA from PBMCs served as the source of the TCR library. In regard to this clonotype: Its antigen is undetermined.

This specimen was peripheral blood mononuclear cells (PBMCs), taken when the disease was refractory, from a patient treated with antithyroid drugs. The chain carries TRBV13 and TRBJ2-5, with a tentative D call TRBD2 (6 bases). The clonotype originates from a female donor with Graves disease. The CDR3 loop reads CASSPPEGGGRETQYF. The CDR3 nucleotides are TGTGCCAGCAGCCCCCCCGAGGGAGGAGGAAGGGAGACCCAGTACTTC.